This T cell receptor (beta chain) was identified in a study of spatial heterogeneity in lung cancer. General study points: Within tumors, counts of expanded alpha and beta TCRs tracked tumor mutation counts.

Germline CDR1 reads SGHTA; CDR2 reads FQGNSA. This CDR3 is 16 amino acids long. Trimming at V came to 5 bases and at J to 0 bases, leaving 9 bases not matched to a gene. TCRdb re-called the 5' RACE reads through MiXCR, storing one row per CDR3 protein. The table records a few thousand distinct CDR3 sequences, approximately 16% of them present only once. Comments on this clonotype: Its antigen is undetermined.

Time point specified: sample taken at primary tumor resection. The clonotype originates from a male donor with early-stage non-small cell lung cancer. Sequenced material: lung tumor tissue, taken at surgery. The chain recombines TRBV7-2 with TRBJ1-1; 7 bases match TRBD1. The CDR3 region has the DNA TGTGCCAGCAGCCCGGTGGCAGGGGGGATGAACACTGAAGCTTTCTTT. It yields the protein CASSPVAGGMNTEAFF. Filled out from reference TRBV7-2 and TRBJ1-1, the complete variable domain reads GAGVSQSPSNKVTEKGKDVELRCDPISGHTALYWYRQSLGQGLEFLIYFQGNSAPDKSGLPSDRFSAERTGGSVSTLTIQRTQQEDSAVYLCASSPVAGGMNTEAFFGQGTRLTVV.